A single sample gave rise to the 5 T cell receptor beta chains below, sequenced in a study of blood T cell repertoires in COVID-19. Produced via immunoSEQ multiplex PCR; TCRdb's table is partial and in-frame only. This sample has 150,000 to 200,000 clones, with 70% to 90% found just once. The material sequenced was peripheral blood. Every receptor here comes from a man aged 55 to 69 with active or convalescent COVID-19.

This clone was detected only once. The chain uses TRBV2 and TRBJ1-5; weak D call: TRBD1 (6 bases). This CDR3 contains 15 residues. The V end lost 8 bases, the J end lost 6 bases, and 20 bases lay between the germline ends. CDR1 and CDR2 (germline): SNHLY, FYNNEI. CDR3 loop: CASGVGASDSQPQHF. The CDR3 DNA reads TGTGCCAGCGGAGTGGGGGCATCGGATAGTCAGCCCCAGCATTTT.

This chain's CDR3 is CASSLGAGFQETQYF. The CDR3 bases are TGTGCCAGCAGCTTAGGAGCGGGGTTCCAAGAGACCCAGTACTTC. The rearrangement links TRBV7-2 to TRBJ2-5; 7 nucleotides agree with TRBD2. J gave up 1 base and V 1 base, and 3 bases lay outside the gene matches. The CDR3 is 15 amino acids. Germline V gives CDR1 SGHTA, CDR2 FQGNSA.

V gene TRBV5-4 combines with J gene TRBJ2-7, with D perhaps TRBD1 (5 bases). The V end lost 6 bases, the J end lost 4 bases, and 14 bases lay between the germline ends. Germline CDR1 SGHNT, CDR2 YYREEE (reference sequence). CDR3 length equals 13 residues. CDR3 in amino acids: CASTANQGYEQYF. In DNA, the CDR3 is TGTGCCAGCACCGCGAATCAGGGATACGAGCAGTACTTC.

The rearrangement links TRBV7-9 to TRBJ2-3, with 8 bases identical to TRBD2. CDR1 is SEHNR and CDR2 is FQNEAQ in the germline V gene (reference sequence). V shed 1 base, J shed 2 bases, and the junction held 8 bases outside the gene matches. The length of the CDR3 is 17 residues. CDR3 residues: CASSLGLGGGSTDTQYF. The CDR3 region has the DNA TGTGCCAGCAGCTTAGGCCTCGGCGGGGGGTCCACAGATACGCAGTATTTT.

The chain has TRBV5-6 and TRBJ1-2; perhaps TRBD1 as D (5 bases). CDR3 size: 13 residues. Germline assignment: CDR1 SGHDT and CDR2 YYEEEE. Trimming took 0 bases from V and 8 from J, leaving 11 bases between them. The CDR3 reads CASSLEARGGYTF. The CDR3 DNA is TGTGCCAGCAGCTTGGAGGCCCGGGGGGGCTACACCTTC.